Detailed here is one T cell receptor (beta chain). No antigen is known for it. Nothing much larger sits one base from this clone, and base qualities are not available. Reading the germline V gene (reference sequence) gives CDR1 LNHNV and CDR2 YYDKDF. The junction shows trimming of 5 bases on V and 4 bases on J, plus 3 bases between the germline ends. From the cysteine through the phenylalanine, the CDR3 covers 11 amino acids. The CDR3 DNA has 33 bases and is translated from base 1. This entry is derived from a study of a mutant IDH1 vaccine in newly diagnosed glioma (dated by TCRdb to 2020 to 2022). Regarding the study in general: Eight vaccinations were administered to patients in weeks 1, 3, 5, 7, 11, 15, 19 and 23, corresponding to visits V03 through V10. Before enrollment, most patients had been given radiochemotherapy with temozolomide as standard therapy, while the rest had received either radiotherapy alone or temozolomide alone. Peripheral blood was drawn at six visits: V03 (baseline), V05, V07, V10, V12 and V13. The roughly 33 treated patients were approximately 62% male and around 40% female, with a mean age of around 40 years. In the chemotherapy-containing groups, vaccination started alongside temozolomide cycles, whereas in patients who had radiotherapy alone it started 4-6 weeks after radiotherapy. Longitudinal TCRB deep sequencing was done for about two dozen treated patients, wherever samples were available for exploratory analyses.

Findings and caveats that apply to the study as a whole: Pseudoprogression seemed to be unrelated to changes in the top peripheral T cell clonotypes found by TCRB sequencing. Immune responses induced by the vaccine were seen in about 93% of patients across multiple MHC alleles. The authors noted that analyses of patient blood samples could not be reproduced because of sample limitations. PBMC samples for TCRB deep sequencing were selected based on availability.

According to the study, the label for this sample's time point signals: week 5, during vaccination. A 20-mer mutant IDH1 peptide at 300 micrograms in Montanide made up each vaccine dose, which was injected subcutaneously together with topical imiquimod. Newly diagnosed WHO grade 3 or 4 IDH1-mutant astrocytomas showing loss of nuclear ATRX were present in the donors. The samples were drawn from NOA16, a multicentre, single-arm, open-label phase I trial in Germany that tested a mutant IDH1 peptide vaccine in humans for the first time. Genomic DNA for TCRB sequencing was isolated from EDTA blood with the DNeasy Blood and Tissue Kit. Library construction relied on the immunoSEQ multiplex PCR assay. Following the manufacturer's protocol, the hsTCRB Kit was used to amplify rearranged TCR beta chain sequences. An Illumina MiSeq was used to sequence the TCRB libraries. The study's own analysis went as follows. Demultiplexing, trimming and gene mapping were performed with the kit vendor's proprietary platform. What TCRdb holds here is the immuneACCESS table cut down to in-frame rearrangements. Part of the clones is not present; checked against another copy, under half of the missing clones reflect an unresolved V gene, and the others are unexplained. That table supplies the V and J calls and clone size; D and trimming were determined from the DNA. Present in this sample are tens of thousands of clones, 70% to 90% of which were seen just once. The leading ten clones occupy 1.5% to 2% of the sample.

The TCR originated in a middle-aged man with glioma. This sample comprised PBMCs, obtained from a glioma patient whose treatment included an IDH1 peptide vaccine. Here the chain combines TRBV15 and TRBJ2-1; the D gene remains uncertain. The CDR3 region reads CATSEYNEQFF. The DNA sequence follows: TGTGCCACCAGCGAATACAATGAGCAGTTCTTC.